This record covers a single T cell receptor beta chain. This specimen belongs to a study of shared clonotypes between healthy human individuals. The table came from immunoSEQ multiplex PCR; TCRdb's copy has only in-frame clones and leaves some out. Counted here are millions of clones, about 93% occurring once; the ten biggest clones make up roughly 1.7%. Naive CD8 cells, CD45RO-negative and positively selected for CCR7, excluded terminally differentiated effector memory CD45RA+ cells. Germline V gene data show CDR1 as ENHRY and CDR2 as SYGVKD. The CDR3 contains 13 residues. Trimming removed 8 bases from V and 4 bases from J, with 11 bases in between.

This receptor was taken from a man between 18 and 35 years old in good health. Some clones in this sample may be carry-over from other donors' samples. Sequenced sample: naive CD8+ T cells from PBMCs. The chain carries TRBV10-3 and TRBJ2-2; perhaps TRBD1 as D (5 bases). CDR3 loop: CAIGAVPTGELFF. The CDR3 DNA reads TGTGCCATCGGGGCTGTTCCCACCGGGGAGCTGTTTTTT.